This is a list of T cell receptor beta chains from one sample in a study of blood T cell repertoires in COVID-19. The protocol was immunoSEQ multiplex PCR, while the TCRdb copy is restricted to in-frame clones and leaves out a portion. The repertoire holds under 450,000 clones, with 87% as singletons. The sample taken for sequencing was PBMCs or T cells enriched from blood (not recorded which). These receptors were obtained from a woman aged 30 to 39 who had recovered from COVID-19. CDR3s include the opening cysteine and the closing phenylalanine or tryptophan. A D gene is named only where the DNA matches it firmly. Size values are once, few and many counts, or a class for expanded clones, and some rows have none.

>TRBD2|TRBV6-1|19|NA|TRBJ2-3
TGTGCCAGCAGTGCAGGGGGACTAGCGGGGGGTTACGGCACAGATACGCAGTATTTT
CASSAGGLAGGYGTDTQYF
>TRBD2|TRBV19|15|NA|TRBJ2-1
TGTGCCAGTAGCGGACTAGCGGGGATCTACAATGAGCAGTTCTTC
CASSGLAGIYNEQFF
>NA|TRBV5-1|15|NA|TRBJ1-1
TGCGCCAGCAGCTTGGGGATAGGCGGGGCGACTGAAGCTTTCTTT
CASSLGIGGATEAFF
>TRBD2|TRBV19|16|NA|TRBJ2-3
TGTGCCAGTAGTATAGGGGCTAGCGGGGGCACAGATACGCAGTATTTT
CASSIGASGGTDTQYF
>NA|TRBV9|17|NA|TRBJ2-3
TGTGCCAGCAGCGCCTTGGGGAGGGGAGGGGGTCGAGATACGCAGTATTTT
CASSALGRGGGRDTQYF
>NA|TRBV6-1|15|NA|TRBJ2-5
TGTGCCAGCAGTGAAAGCACGGCAGGGAGGCAGACCCAGTACTTC
CASSESTAGRQTQYF
>TRBD2|TRBV19|14|NA|TRBJ2-1
TGTGCCAGTAGCCCGGCGACTAGCGGGCGTGAGCAGTTCTTC
CASSPATSGREQFF
>TRBD1|TRBV5-1|16|once|TRBJ1-4
TGCGCCAGCAGCTTGGGATGGGGGACAGGGGGCGAAAAACTGTTTTTT
CASSLGWGTGGEKLFF
>TRBD1|TRBV28|15|NA|TRBJ1-4
TGTGCCAGCAACCAGGGGGACAGGGGGCCTGAAAAACTGTTTTTT
CASNQGDRGPEKLFF
>NA|TRBV11-2|14|once|TRBJ1-4
TGTGCCAGCAGCCCAGGGGCAGCCTCCGGGAAACTGTTTTTT
CASSPGAASGKLFF
>TRBD1|TRBV19|16|NA|TRBJ1-4
TGTGCCAGTAGTAGAAGGACAGGGGGCGGCGGTGAAAAACTGTTTTTT
CASSRRTGGGGEKLFF
>TRBD1|TRBV25-1|13|NA|TRBJ1-1
TGTGCCAGCATACCCGGACAGGACACTGAAGCTTTCTTT
CASIPGQDTEAFF
>TRBD1|TRBV3-1/TRBV3-2|14|NA|TRBJ2-7
TGTGCCAGCAGCAAACAGGGGGGACCCTACGAGCAGTACTTC
CASSKQGGPYEQYF
>NA|TRBV21-1|13|NA|TRBJ2-7
TGTGCCAGCAGCAGTAGAGGGAACTACGAGCAGTACTTC
CASSSRGNYEQYF
>NA|TRBV7-9|13|NA|TRBJ1-6
TGTGCCAGCAGCTTAGCCGGGTATTCACCCCTCCACTTT
CASSLAGYSPLHF
>TRBD1|TRBV6-5|14|NA|TRBJ2-1
TGTGCCAGCAGTATGGGACAGGGTAGGAATGAGCAGTTCTTC
CASSMGQGRNEQFF
>TRBD1|TRBV15|13|NA|TRBJ1-2
TGTGCCACCAGTAACCGACAGGGTGACGGCTACACCTTC
CATSNRQGDGYTF
>TRBD2|TRBV4-2|18|few|TRBJ2-1
TGTGCCAGCAGCACCTCACCCGGGACTAGCGGGATCACGAATGAGCAGTTCTTC
CASSTSPGTSGITNEQFF
>TRBD2|TRBV4-2|14|NA|TRBJ2-1
TGTGCCAGCAGCCTAGCGGGGTCTGACAATGAGCAGTTCTTC
CASSLAGSDNEQFF
>TRBD1|TRBV5-8|15|NA|TRBJ2-3
TGTGCCAGCAGCTTAGGGGGCCACACCCCAGATACGCAGTATTTT
CASSLGGHTPDTQYF
>TRBD2|TRBV29-1|14|NA|TRBJ2-2
TGCAGCGTTAAAGCGGGAGGGCCTACCGGGGAGCTGTTTTTT
CSVKAGGPTGELFF
>NA|TRBV15|15|NA|TRBJ2-2
TGTGCCACCAGCAGAGATAAGGCAGGCCACGGGGAGCTGTTTTTT
CATSRDKAGHGELFF
>NA|TRBV15|16|once|TRBJ1-3
TGTGCCACCAGCAGAGATCCGGGAAGCTCTGGAAACACCATATATTTT
CATSRDPGSSGNTIYF
>NA|TRBV12-3/TRBV12-4|12|few|TRBJ2-1
TGTGCCAGCAGTCCTAGTGGGAATGAGCAGTTCTTC
CASSPSGNEQFF
>TRBD1|TRBV29-1|12|NA|TRBJ2-7
TGCAGCGCGGGACAGGGGCGCTACGAGCAGTACTTC
CSAGQGRYEQYF